Described below is a single TCR beta chain sequence and its context. Its cognate antigen has yet to be identified. CDR1 is given as LNHDA and CDR2 as SQIVND, both from the germline V gene (reference sequence). Inclusive of the bounding cysteine and phenylalanine, the CDR3 is 13 residues long. No DNA has been recorded. The record originates from a study of T cells expressing NK-cell markers (TCRdb year 2020). Broadly, across the study: Three sorted T-cell subsets (CD3+CD56+NKG2C+, CD3+CD56+NKG2C- and CD3+CD56-NKG2C+) from roughly 8 donors had their TCR beta-chain repertoires profiled. Libraries were sequenced as 2 x 150 bp reads on Illumina HiSeq 2000/2500, MiSeq or NextSeq. Seven of the eight sequenced donors were HCMV-seropositive and one was HCMV-seronegative. The eight sequenced donors were randomly selected healthy volunteers, three men and five women. On the study overall, not on this receptor specifically: Those dominant clonotypes were again the most abundant among CD3+CD56-NKG2C+ cells in a handful of donors, at about 25-60.1%. For roughly six donors, the dominant CD3+CD56+NKG2C+ clonotypes were among the top 10 CD8+ clonotypes and accounted for 1.0-7.0% of CD8+ T cells. Whether the expanded NKG2C-expressing T cell clones were specific for HCMV antigens was left unclear.

To determine HCMV serostatus, a commercial ELISA kit was used to detect HCMV-specific IgG in serum. Ficoll density gradient centrifugation was used to isolate peripheral blood mononuclear cells from blood. The sequencing machine was an Illumina HiSeq 2000. TCR beta cDNA libraries were made by 5'RACE template switching that added a universal primer site and unique molecular identifiers. cDNA synthesis was primed from the TCR beta constant segment, followed by two successive PCR amplification steps. On the study's bioinformatics: MIGEC handled demultiplexing of the reads and grouping by UMI, while MiTCR was used to assemble and quantify clonotypes. Only TCR cDNA sequences supported by at least two reads were kept to exclude erroneous sequences. Downstream repertoire analysis used the tcR package, and clonotypes were matched across fractions by CDR3 nucleotide sequence plus V segment. Antigen specificity was annotated against VDJdb with VDJmatch, allowing one amino acid substitution in CDR3. Following TCRdb reprocessing, every CDR3 protein sequence forms one entry, and DNA is not provided. These V and J calls originate from TCRdb's pipeline instead of the authors' own analysis. The sample table records 550,000 or so distinct CDR3 sequences. The top ten constitute roughly 3.6% of the sample.

This receptor was obtained from a man aged 18 to 29 in good health. Donor details come from another sample of the same person, matched by shared clones. The sequence links TRBV19 to TRBJ1-5. Material: blood T cells: a sorted CD56 or NKG2C T cell subset, CD4+ or CD8+ T cells, or bulk PBMC T cells (not recorded which). CDR3 loop: CASSQLFDQPQHF. This CDR3, with the reference TRBV19 and TRBJ1-5 proteins standing in past its ends, gives the full variable domain DGGITQSPKYLFRKEGQNVTLSCEQNLNHDAMYWYRQDPGQGLRLIYYSQIVNDFQKGDIAEGYSVSREKKESFPLTVTSAQKNPTAFYLCASSQLFDQPQHFGDGTRLSIL.